One sample yielded the 21 T cell receptor beta chains listed below, sequenced in a study of OX40 agonist ivuxolimab in advanced cancers. Sequenced by immunoSEQ multiplex PCR; TCRdb stores in-frame clones only, minus some. This table has around 30,000 clones, approximately 91% appearing once. Source: CD4+ or CD8+ T cells sorted from blood, taken in a trial of the OX40 agonist ivuxolimab. The receptors derive from an adult with an advanced solid tumor such as melanoma, head and neck, liver or kidney cancer.

The gene calls are TRBV28 and TRBJ1-1, with no clear D. V was cut by 6 bases and J by 4 bases, with 18 bases left in between. The CDR3 has 15 residues. In germline, CDR1 is MDHEN, CDR2 SYDVKM. CDR3 sequence (DNA): TGTGCCAGCAGCCCTAGGATTGAAGGTAGCACTGAAGCTTTCTTT. Protein: CASSPRIEGSTEAFF.

This rearrangement joins TRBV19 to TRBJ1-5; no definite D call. Deletions cut 1 base from V and 0 bases from J, with 13 bases between. There are 17 residues in the CDR3. The V gene's germline CDR1 is LNHDA and CDR2 SQIVND (reference sequence). The CDR3 region has the DNA TGTGCCAGTAGTATAGGCGCCGGGAGTCATAGCAATCAGCCCCAGCATTTT. It translates to CASSIGAGSHSNQPQHF.

This clone was recorded once. The chain joins TRBV6-1 to TRBJ1-4; 10 bases match TRBD1. Trimming took 6 bases from V and 5 from J; bases not matched to a gene: 6. The CDR3 has 15 amino acids. In germline, CDR1 is MNHNS, CDR2 SASEGT. In DNA form, the CDR3 reads TGTGCCAGCAGAGCATGGACAGGGGGGAATGAAAAACTGTTTTTT. Its protein product is CASRAWTGGNEKLFF.

The V call is TRBV18, the J call TRBJ1-1; TRBD1 aligns across 8 bases. CDR1 is KGHSH and CDR2 is LQKENI in the germline V gene. The trim removed 3 bases at V and 6 bases at J, leaving 6 bases unmatched. This CDR3 comprises 14 residues. CDR3 sequence: CASSPRDRPSEAFF. CDR3 nucleotide sequence: TGTGCCAGCTCACCCCGGGACAGGCCATCTGAAGCTTTCTTT.

V and J are TRBV6-5 and TRBJ1-5, with unresolved D. The germline gives CDR1 MNHEY, CDR2 SVGAGI. V gave up 5 bases and J gave up 5 bases, with 10 bases separating them. The CDR3 covers 13 residues. The CDR3 coding sequence is TGTGCCAGCAGTACCGCCCGATATCAGCCCCAGCATTTT. Translating gives CASSTARYQPQHF.

This sequence joins TRBV29-1 and TRBJ1-1; TRBD1 matches 8 bases. The CDR3 extends over 15 amino acids. Per germline, CDR1 SQVTM and CDR2 ANQGSEA. Losses at the gene ends were 4 bases for V and 6 bases for J; bases not matched to a gene: 13. In DNA, the CDR3 is TGCAGCGTTGTACTCCCGGCAGGGGGCTCCCCTGAAGCTTTCTTT. Protein: CSVVLPAGGSPEAFF.

The chain employs TRBV30 and TRBJ2-2; 11 nucleotides agree with TRBD1. The V gene end was trimmed by 0 bases and the J gene end by 7 bases; junction bases not matched to a gene: 7. The germline gives CDR1 GTSNPN, CDR2 SVGIG (reference sequence). This CDR3 region has 16 residues. The CDR3 coding sequence is TGTGCCTGGAGTGTAACAGGACAGGGGGCAGGCGGGGAGCTGTTTTTT. Translated, it gives CAWSVTGQGAGGELFF.

V and J are TRBV5-6 and TRBJ2-7; D might be TRBD1 (6 bases). Germline loops: CDR1 SGHDT, CDR2 YYEEEE. This CDR3 is 15 amino acids long. V lost 4 bases and J 0 bases, leaving 14 bases between the germline ends. CDR3 in amino acids: CASSQGRRSSYEQYF. Here the CDR3 DNA reads TGTGCCAGCAGCCAGGGGCGGAGAAGCTCCTACGAGCAGTACTTC.

The gene calls are TRBV10-2 and TRBJ1-2; 9 bases are a match to TRBD1. The CDR3 is 16 amino acids. Per the germline V gene, CDR1 is WSHSY and CDR2 is SAAADI. After removal of 4 bases from V and 4 bases from J, the junction contained 10 bases not matched to a gene. Written as DNA, the CDR3 is TGCGCCAGCAGTGGGGGACAGGGATTGCCAGCCTATGGCTACACCTTC. Encoded protein: CASSGGQGLPAYGYTF.

The V gene is TRBV5-6, the J gene TRBJ1-5, with 7 bases identical to TRBD1. CDR3 size: 16 residues. J lost 6 bases, V lost 4 bases, and 13 bases had no gene match. Germline assignment: CDR1 SGHDT and CDR2 YYEEEE. CDR3 sequence reads: CASSLRMTGMAQPQHF. The CDR3 DNA follows: TGTGCCAGCAGCCTACGCATGACAGGGATGGCTCAGCCCCAGCATTTT.

The V gene is TRBV19, the J gene TRBJ1-2, with 10 bases identical to TRBD1. Per the germline V gene, CDR1 is LNHDA and CDR2 is SQIVND (reference sequence). The V gene end was trimmed by 6 bases and the J gene end by 6 bases; junction bases not matched to a gene: 4. The CDR3 loop spans 13 amino acids. As DNA, the CDR3 is TGTGCCAGTAGGGACAGGGGGGCGGATGGCTACACCTTC. Translated, it gives CASRDRGADGYTF.

This clone was observed a handful of times. This rearrangement joins TRBV28 to TRBJ2-3; 7 nucleotides align to TRBD2. CDR1 and CDR2 from the germline V gene are MDHEN and SYDVKM. CDR3 length equals 15 residues. V shed 5 bases and J 5 bases; nucleotides not matched to a gene: 10. CDR3 sequence reads: CASSTGLSVQDTQYF. The DNA of the CDR3 is TGTGCCAGCAGTACGGGACTATCGGTGCAAGATACGCAGTATTTT.

V and J are TRBV9 and TRBJ2-7; 7 nucleotides align to TRBD1. The trim removed 5 bases at V and 5 bases at J, leaving 10 bases unmatched. Germline CDR1 reads SGDLS; CDR2 reads YYNGEE. The CDR3 consists of 14 residues. The CDR3 here is CASSSGQLSNEQYF. The CDR3 nucleotides are TGTGCCAGCAGTTCGGGACAGTTATCTAACGAGCAGTACTTC.

The chain has TRBV7-2 and TRBJ2-7; possibly TRBD1 for D (6 bases). The CDR3 is 14 amino acids. CDR1 is SGHTA and CDR2 is FQGNSA in the germline V gene. V gave up 3 bases and J gave up 6 bases, with 15 bases separating them. CDR3 protein: CASSLAGTSREQYF. As DNA, the CDR3 is TGTGCCAGCAGCTTGGCCGGGACATCCCGCGAGCAGTACTTC.

V and J are TRBV6-5 and TRBJ2-3; D is possibly TRBD1 or TRBD2 (5 bases each). The germline V gene has CDR1 MNHEY and CDR2 SVGAGI. Trimming took 3 bases from V and 0 from J, leaving 10 bases between them. This CDR3 has 15 amino acids. CDR3 in DNA: TGTGCCAGCAGTTATCAGGGAGCTAGCACAGATACGCAGTATTTT. Amino acids: CASSYQGASTDTQYF.

This chain uses TRBV5-6 with TRBJ2-5, with 11 bases lining up with TRBD1. J gave up 1 base and V 4 bases, and 6 bases lay outside the gene matches. This CDR3 is built from 16 residues. Germline CDR1 is SGHDT and CDR2 is YYEEEE. CDR3 in amino acids: CASSQSGTGGQETQYF. CDR3 DNA sequence: TGTGCCAGCAGCCAATCCGGGACAGGGGGCCAAGAGACCCAGTACTTC. Filled out from reference TRBV5-6 and TRBJ2-5, the complete variable domain reads DAGVTQSPTHLIKTRGQQVTLRCSPKSGHDTVSWYQQALGQGPQFIFQYYEEEERQRGNFPDRFSGHQFPNYSSELNVNALLLGDSALYLCASSQSGTGGQETQYFGPGTRLLVL.

The chain uses TRBV5-1 and TRBJ2-3; D may be TRBD2 (6 bases). CDR3 length: 16 residues. V shed 1 base and J shed 6 bases, with 18 bases lying between them. CDR1 is SGHRS and CDR2 is YFSETQ in the germline V gene. CDR3 sequence (DNA): TGCGCCAGCAGCTTGCTGCGGGGAGGAGGAGCGGATACGCAGTATTTT. This gives the protein CASSLLRGGGADTQYF.

The chain recombines TRBV4-1 with TRBJ2-7, with D possibly being TRBD1 or TRBD2 (5 bases each). Germline-derived CDR1 and CDR2 are MGHRA and YSYEKL. V was trimmed by 1 base and J by 3 bases, leaving 13 bases between them. The CDR3 has 15 amino acids. CDR3 protein: CASSQVRDRYYEQYF. The DNA of the CDR3 is TGCGCCAGCAGCCAAGTAAGGGACCGATACTACGAGCAGTACTTC.

V and J are TRBV7-2 and TRBJ1-1; possible D gene TRBD1, 5 bases. Per germline, CDR1 SGHTA and CDR2 FQGNSA. This CDR3 has 14 amino acids. Trimming cost V 5 bases and J 3 bases, with 13 bases left between them. The CDR3 nucleotides are TGTGCCAGCAGCCTACAGGCCAGCGACACTGAAGCTTTCTTT. It codes for CASSLQASDTEAFF.

The rearrangement uses TRBV2 and TRBJ1-2, with D unclear. This CDR3 comprises 14 residues. Deletions cut 4 bases from V and 0 bases from J, with 9 bases between. The V gene's germline CDR1 is SNHLY and CDR2 FYNNEI. The CDR3 loop reads CASSVRRANYGYTF. The CDR3 coding sequence is TGTGCCAGCAGTGTACGGAGAGCTAACTATGGCTACACCTTC.

This chain links TRBV4-2 with TRBJ1-5; a weak D match, TRBD1 (6 bases). Germline V gene lookup returns CDR1 LGHNA and CDR2 YNFKEQ. This CDR3 spans 15 amino acids. V was pared by 6 bases and J by 1 base, with 13 bases between. This chain's CDR3 is CASRTHRDSNQPQHF. Here the CDR3 DNA reads TGTGCCAGCAGGACCCACAGGGACAGCAATCAGCCCCAGCATTTT.